This TCR beta chain was identified in a study of blood T cell repertoires in COVID-19. As for the study in general: Specimens from acute and convalescent COVID-19 originated in the United States, Italy and Spain.

Patients of the Seattle cohort, enrolled during active infection, were followed longitudinally. Libraries were prepared by immunoSEQ multiplex PCR; TCRdb keeps only in-frame clonotypes and omits some of them. The sample includes 170,000 or so clones, over 80% of them seen just once. The CDR3 sequence is 12 residues long. CDR1 is MDHEN, CDR2 SYDVKM, per germline. V was shortened by 2 bases and J by 8 bases, with 7 bases between the two germline ends. V is TRBV28 and J is TRBJ1-5; D is undetermined. This clonotype originated in a middle-aged woman with COVID-19, enrolled during active disease. The material sequenced was peripheral blood. As DNA, the CDR3 is TGTGCCAGCAGTTTAACGGGGAAGCCCCAGCATTTT. Its translation: CASSLTGKPQHF.